This TCR beta chain was sequenced for a study of OX40 agonist ivuxolimab in advanced cancers. Study background: Patients were given ivuxolimab, an antibody that agonizes OX40 (CD134).

Details on this clone: The antigen is undetermined.

Study-wide points: Both blood CD4+ and CD8+ T cells showed clonal growth by week 6 at 0.1 to 3.0 mg/kg.

There are 16 residues in the CDR3. Germline V gene lookup returns CDR1 SGHTA and CDR2 FQGTGA. V shed 2 bases, J shed 5 bases, and the junction held 7 bases outside the gene matches. Prior autoimmune disease or systemic immunosuppression barred patients. Produced via immunoSEQ multiplex PCR; TCRdb's table is partial and in-frame only. This sample has 50,000 to 65,000 clones, with 80% to 85% found just once. Sequencing was performed on CD4+ or CD8+ T cells sorted from blood, taken in a trial of the OX40 agonist ivuxolimab. The clonotype comes from an adult with an advanced solid tumor such as melanoma, head and neck, liver or kidney cancer. The chain recombines TRBV7-3 with TRBJ2-1; TRBD1 matches at 9 bases. The CDR3 here is CASSLFGTGNNNEQFF. CDR3 nucleotides: TGTGCCAGCAGCTTATTCGGGACAGGGAACAACAATGAGCAGTTCTTC. The complete variable domain, with remaining parts taken from reference TRBV7-3 and TRBJ2-1, reads GAGVSQTPSNKVTEKGKYVELRCDPISGHTALYWYRQSLGQGPEFLIYFQGTGAADDSGLPNDRFFAVRPEGSVSTLKIQRTERGDSAVYLCASSLFGTGNNNEQFFGPGTRLTVL.